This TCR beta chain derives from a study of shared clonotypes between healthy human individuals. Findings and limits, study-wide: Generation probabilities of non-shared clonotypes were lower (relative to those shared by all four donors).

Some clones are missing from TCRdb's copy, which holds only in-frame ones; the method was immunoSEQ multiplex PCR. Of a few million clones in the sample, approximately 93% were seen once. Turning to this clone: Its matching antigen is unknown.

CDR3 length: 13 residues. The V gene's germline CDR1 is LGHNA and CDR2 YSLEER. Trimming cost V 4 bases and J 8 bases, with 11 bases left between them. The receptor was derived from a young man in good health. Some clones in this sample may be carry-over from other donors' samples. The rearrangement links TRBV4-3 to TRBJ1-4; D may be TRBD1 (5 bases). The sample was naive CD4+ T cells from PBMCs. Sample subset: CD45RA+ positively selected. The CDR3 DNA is TGCGCCAGCAGCCGAATGGAGGGGGAAAAACTGTTTTTT. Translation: CASSRMEGEKLFF.